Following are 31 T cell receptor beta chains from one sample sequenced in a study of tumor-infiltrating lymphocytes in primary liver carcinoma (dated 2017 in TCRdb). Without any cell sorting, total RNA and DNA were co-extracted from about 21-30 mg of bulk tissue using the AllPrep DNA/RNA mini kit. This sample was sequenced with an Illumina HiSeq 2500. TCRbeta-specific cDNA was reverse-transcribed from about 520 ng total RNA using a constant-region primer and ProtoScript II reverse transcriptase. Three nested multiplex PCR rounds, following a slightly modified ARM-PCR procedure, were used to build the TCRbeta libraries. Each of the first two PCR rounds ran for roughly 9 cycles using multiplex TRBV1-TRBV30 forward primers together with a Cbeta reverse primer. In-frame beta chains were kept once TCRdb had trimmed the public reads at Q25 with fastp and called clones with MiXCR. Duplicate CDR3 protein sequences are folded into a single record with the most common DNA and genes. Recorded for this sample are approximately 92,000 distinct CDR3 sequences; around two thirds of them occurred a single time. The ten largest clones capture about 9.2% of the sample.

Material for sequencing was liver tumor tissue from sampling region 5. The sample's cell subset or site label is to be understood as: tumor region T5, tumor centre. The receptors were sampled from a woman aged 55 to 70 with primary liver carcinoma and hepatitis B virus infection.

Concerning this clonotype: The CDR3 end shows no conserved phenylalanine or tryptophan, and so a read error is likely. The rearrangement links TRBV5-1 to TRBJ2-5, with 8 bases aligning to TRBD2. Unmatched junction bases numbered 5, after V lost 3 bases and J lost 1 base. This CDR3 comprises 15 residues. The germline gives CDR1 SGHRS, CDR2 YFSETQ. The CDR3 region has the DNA TGCGCCAGCAGCTATATCGGGACTAGCCAAGAGACCCAGTACTCC. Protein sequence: CASSYIGTSQETQYS.

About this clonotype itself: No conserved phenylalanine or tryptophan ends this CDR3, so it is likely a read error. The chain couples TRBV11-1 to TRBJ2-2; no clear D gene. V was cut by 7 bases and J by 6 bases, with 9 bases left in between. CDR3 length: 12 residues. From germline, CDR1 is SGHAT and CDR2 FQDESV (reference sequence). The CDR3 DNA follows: TGTGCCAGCAACTTCGGAGCCGGGGAGCTGTTTTCT. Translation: CASNFGAGELFS.

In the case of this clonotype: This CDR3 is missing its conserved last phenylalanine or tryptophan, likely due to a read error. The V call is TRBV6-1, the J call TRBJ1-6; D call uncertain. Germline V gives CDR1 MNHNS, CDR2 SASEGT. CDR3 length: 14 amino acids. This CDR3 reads CASSVTLPNSSLHI. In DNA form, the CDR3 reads TGTGCCAGCAGTGTGACTCTTCCGAATTCATCCCTCCACATT.

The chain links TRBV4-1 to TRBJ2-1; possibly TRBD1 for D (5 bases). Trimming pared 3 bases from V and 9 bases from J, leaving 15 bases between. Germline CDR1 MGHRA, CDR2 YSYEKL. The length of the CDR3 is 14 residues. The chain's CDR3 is CASSHVTGTGEQFF. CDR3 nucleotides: TGCGCCAGCAGCCATGTCACAGGCACAGGTGAGCAGTTCTTC.

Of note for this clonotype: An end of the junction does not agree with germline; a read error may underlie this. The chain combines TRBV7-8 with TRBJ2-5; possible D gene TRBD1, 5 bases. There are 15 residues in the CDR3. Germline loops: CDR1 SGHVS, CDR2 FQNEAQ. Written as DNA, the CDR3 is TGTTCCAGCAGCTTAGACAGAGCGAGAGGAGAGACCCAGTACTTC. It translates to CSSSLDRARGETQYF.

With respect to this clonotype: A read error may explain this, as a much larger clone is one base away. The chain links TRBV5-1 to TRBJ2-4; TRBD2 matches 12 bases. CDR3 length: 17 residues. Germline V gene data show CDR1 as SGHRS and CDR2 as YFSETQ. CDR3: CANSPTSGSIAKNIQYF. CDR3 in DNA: TGCGCCAACAGCCCGACTAGCGGGAGTATTGCCAAAAACATTCAGTACTTC.

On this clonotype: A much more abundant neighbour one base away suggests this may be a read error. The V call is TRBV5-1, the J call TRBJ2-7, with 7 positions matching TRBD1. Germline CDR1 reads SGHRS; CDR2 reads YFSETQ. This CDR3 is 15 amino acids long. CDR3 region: CAGSSRGQSSYEQYF. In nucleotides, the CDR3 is TGCGCCGGCAGCTCTCGGGGACAGTCCTCCTACGAGCAGTACTTC.

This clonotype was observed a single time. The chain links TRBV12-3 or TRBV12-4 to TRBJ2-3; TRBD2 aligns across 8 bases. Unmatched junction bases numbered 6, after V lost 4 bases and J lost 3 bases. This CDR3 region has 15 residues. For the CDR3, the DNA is TGTGCCAGCAGTTCCTGCGGGAGGAGGACAGATACGCAGTATTTT. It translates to CASSSCGRRTDTQYF.

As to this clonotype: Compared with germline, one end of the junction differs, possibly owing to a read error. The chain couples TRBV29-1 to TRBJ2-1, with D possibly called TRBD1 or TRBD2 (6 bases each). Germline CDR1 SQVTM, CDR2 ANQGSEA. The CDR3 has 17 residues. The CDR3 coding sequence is TGCAGCGTTGAAGAGCTTAGCGGAGGGGGGTCCTACGATGAGCAGTTCTTC. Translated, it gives CSVEELSGGGSYDEQFF.

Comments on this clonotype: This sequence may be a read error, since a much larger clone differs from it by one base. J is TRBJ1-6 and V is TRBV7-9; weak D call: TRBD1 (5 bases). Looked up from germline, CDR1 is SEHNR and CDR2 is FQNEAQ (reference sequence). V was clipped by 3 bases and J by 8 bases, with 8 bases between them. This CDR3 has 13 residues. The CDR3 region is CASSLGEDSPLHF. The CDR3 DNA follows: TGTGCCAGCAGCTTGGGGGAAGATTCACCCCTCCACTTT.

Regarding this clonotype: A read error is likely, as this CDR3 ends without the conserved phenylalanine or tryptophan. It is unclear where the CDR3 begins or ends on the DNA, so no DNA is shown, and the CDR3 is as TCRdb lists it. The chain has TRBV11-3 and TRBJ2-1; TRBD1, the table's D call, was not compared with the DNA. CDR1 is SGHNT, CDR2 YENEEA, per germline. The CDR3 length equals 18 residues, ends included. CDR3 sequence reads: CASSLAPEGDSQYNEQLS.

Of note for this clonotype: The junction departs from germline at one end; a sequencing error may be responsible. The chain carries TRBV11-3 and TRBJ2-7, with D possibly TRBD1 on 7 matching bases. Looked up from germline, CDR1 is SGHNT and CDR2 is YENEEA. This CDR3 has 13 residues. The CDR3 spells CASSSGGPYEQYF. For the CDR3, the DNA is TGTGCCAGCAGCTCAGGGGGGCCCTACGAGCAATACTTC.

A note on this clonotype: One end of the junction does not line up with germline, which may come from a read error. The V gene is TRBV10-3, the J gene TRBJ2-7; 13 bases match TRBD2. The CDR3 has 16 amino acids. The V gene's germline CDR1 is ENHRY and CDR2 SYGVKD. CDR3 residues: CGISTKRGLAGNEQYF. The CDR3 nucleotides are TGTGGCATCAGTACCAAACGGGGACTAGCGGGAAACGAGCAGTACTTC.

The CDR3 nucleotides are TGTGCCAGTAGAGAACCGTTTAAGGGGGGCAATCAGCCCCAGCATTTT. This translates into CASREPFKGGNQPQHF. This sequence joins TRBV19 and TRBJ1-5; D perhaps matches TRBD1 (6 bases). CDR1 and CDR2 (germline): LNHDA, SQIVND (reference sequence). Trimming cost V 6 bases and J 2 bases, with 17 bases left between them. The CDR3 has 16 amino acids.

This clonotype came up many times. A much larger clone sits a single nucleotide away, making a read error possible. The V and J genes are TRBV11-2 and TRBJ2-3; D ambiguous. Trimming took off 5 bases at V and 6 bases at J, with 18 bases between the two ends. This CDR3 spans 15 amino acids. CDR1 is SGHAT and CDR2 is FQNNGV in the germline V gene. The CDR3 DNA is TGTGCCAGCAGCCCCCCTGCGAGTATGGGGGATACGCAGTATTTT. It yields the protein CASSPPASMGDTQYF.

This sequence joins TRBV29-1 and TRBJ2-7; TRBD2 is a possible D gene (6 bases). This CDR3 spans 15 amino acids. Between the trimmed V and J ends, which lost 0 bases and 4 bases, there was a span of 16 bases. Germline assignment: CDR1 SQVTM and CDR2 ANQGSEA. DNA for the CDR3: TGCAGCGTTGAAGATTCCGGGACTCCCCTGTACGAGCAGTACTTC. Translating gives CSVEDSGTPLYEQYF.

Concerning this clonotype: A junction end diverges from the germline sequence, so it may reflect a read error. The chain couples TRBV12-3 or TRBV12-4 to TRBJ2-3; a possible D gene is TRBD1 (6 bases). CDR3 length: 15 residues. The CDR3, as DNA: TGTCCCAGCAGCAGCGGACAGATTAGCACAGATACGCAGTATTTT. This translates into CPSSSGQISTDTQYF.

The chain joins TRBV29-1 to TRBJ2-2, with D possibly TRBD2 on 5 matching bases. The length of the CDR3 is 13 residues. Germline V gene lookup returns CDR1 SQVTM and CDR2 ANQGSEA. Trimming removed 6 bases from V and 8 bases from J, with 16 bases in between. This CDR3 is CSVTVHSGGELFF. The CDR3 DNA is TGCAGCGTCACGGTGCATTCGGGGGGGGAGCTGTTTTTT.

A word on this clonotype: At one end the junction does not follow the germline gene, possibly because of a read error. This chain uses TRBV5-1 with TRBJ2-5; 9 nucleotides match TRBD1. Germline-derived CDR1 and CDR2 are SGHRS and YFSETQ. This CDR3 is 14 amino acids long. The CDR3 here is CTSSPRTGEETQYF. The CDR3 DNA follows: TGCACCAGCAGCCCTCGGACAGGGGAAGAGACTCAGTACTTC.

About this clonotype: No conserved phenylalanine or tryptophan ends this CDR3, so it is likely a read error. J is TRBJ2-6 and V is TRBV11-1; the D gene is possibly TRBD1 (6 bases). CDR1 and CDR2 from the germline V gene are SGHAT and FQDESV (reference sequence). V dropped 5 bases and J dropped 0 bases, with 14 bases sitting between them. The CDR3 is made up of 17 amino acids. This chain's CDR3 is CASSPPTGSSGANVLTV. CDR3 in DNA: TGTGCCAGCAGCCCCCCGACAGGAAGCTCTGGGGCCAACGTCCTGACTGTC.

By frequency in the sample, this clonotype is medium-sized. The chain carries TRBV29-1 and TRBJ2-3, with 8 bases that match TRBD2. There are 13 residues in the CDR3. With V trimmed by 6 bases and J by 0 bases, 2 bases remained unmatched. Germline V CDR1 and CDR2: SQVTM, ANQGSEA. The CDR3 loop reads CSVTSGSTDTQYF. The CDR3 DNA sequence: TGCAGCGTCACTAGCGGTAGCACAGATACGCAGTATTTT.

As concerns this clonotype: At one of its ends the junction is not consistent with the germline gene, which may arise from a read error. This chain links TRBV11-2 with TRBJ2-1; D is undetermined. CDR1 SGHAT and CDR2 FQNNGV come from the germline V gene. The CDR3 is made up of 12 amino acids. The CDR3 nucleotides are TGCGCCAGCAGCTTCACAGACAATGAGCGGTTCTTC. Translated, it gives CASSFTDNERFF. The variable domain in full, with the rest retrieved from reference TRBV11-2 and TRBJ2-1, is EAGVAQSPRYKIIEKRQSVAFWCNPISGHATLYWYQQILGQGPKLLIQFQNNGVVDDSQLPKDRFSAERLKGVDSTLKIQPAKLEDSAVYLCASSFTDNERFFGPGTRLTVL.

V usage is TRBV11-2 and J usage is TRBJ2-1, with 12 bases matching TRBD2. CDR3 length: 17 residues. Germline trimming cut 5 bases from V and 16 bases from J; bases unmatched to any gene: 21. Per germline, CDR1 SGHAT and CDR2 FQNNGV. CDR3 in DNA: TGTGCCAGCAGCAGGAGACTAGCGGGAGTGCCGGGGGATGGGCAATTCTTC. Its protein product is CASSRRLAGVPGDGQFF.

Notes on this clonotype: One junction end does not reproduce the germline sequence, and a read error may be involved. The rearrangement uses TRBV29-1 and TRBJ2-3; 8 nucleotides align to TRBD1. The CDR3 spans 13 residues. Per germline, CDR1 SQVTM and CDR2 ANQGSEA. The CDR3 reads CSVGPQGADTQCF. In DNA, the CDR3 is TGCAGTGTTGGGCCTCAGGGGGCAGATACGCAGTGTTTT.

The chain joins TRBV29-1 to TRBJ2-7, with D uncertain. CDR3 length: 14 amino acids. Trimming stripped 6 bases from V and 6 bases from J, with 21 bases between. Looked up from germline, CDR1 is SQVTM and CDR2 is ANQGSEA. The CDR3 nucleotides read TGCAGCGTGATAGAAGAAACCACCTACGGCGAGCAGTACTTC. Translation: CSVIEETTYGEQYF.

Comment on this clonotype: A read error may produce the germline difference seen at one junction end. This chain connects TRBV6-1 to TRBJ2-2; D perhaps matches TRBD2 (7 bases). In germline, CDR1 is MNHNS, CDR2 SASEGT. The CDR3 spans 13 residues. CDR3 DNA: TGTGCCAGCGGCACAGGGTACACCGGGGGGCTATCTTTT. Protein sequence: CASGTGYTGGLSF.

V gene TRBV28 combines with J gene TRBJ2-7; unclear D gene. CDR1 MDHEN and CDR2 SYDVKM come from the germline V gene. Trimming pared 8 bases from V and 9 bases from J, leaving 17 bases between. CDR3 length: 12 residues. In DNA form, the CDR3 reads TGTGCCAGCTCACAAATGTACCACGTGCAGTACTTC. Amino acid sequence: CASSQMYHVQYF.

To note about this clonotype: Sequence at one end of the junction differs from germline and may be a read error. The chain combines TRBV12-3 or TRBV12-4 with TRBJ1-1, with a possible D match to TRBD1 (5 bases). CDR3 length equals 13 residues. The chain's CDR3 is CPSNSGPNTEAFF. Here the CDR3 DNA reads TGTCCCAGCAATTCGGGACCGAACACTGAAGCTTTCTTT.

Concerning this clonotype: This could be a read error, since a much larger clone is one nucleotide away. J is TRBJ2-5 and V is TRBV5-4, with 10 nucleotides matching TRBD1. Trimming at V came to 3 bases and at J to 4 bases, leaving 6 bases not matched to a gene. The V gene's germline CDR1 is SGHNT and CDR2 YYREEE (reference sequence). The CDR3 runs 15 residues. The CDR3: CASSSGQGSSETQYF. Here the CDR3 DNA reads TGTGCCAGCAGCTCGGGACAGGGGAGCTCAGAGACCCAGTACTTC.

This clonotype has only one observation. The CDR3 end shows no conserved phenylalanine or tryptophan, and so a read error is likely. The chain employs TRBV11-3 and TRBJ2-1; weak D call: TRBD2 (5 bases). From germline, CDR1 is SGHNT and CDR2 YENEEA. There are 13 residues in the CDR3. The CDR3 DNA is TGTGCCTGCAGCTTAGATAGCGTCGGTGAGCAGTTCCTC. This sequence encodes CACSLDSVGEQFL.

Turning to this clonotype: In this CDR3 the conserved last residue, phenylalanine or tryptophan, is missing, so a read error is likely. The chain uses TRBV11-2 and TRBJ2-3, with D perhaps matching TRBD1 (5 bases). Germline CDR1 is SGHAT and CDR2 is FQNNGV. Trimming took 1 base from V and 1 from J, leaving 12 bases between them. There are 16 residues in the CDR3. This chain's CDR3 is CASSLGRVYGTDTQYL. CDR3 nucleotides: TGTGCCAGCAGCTTAGGCAGGGTCTATGGCACAGATACGCAGTATTTA.